The 21 T cell receptor beta chains below come from one sample, sequenced in a study of graft-versus-host responses after intestinal transplantation. Profiled with immunoSEQ multiplex PCR; TCRdb holds only in-frame clones, not every one. The sample holds 12,000 or so clones, about 80% seen once. Sequenced here: PBMCs, sampled around 530 days after intestinal transplant. These receptor sequences come from a human patient who received an intestinal transplant, so some T cells may come from the graft donor.

The rearrangement links TRBV7-9 to TRBJ2-7; 8 nucleotides agree with TRBD2. The germline gives CDR1 SEHNR, CDR2 FQNEAQ (reference sequence). This CDR3 is built from 15 residues. V was clipped by 5 bases and J by 5 bases; unmatched bases: 11. For the CDR3, the DNA is TGTGCCAGCAGCCCTTTAGCGGGGTCGAGGGACGAGCAGTACTTC. This translates into CASSPLAGSRDEQYF.

This clone has only a few counts. V is TRBV30 and J is TRBJ2-4, with D tentatively TRBD1 (6 bases). Per germline, CDR1 GTSNPN and CDR2 SVGIG (reference sequence). Trimming removed 4 bases at V and 4 bases at J, with 23 bases between. The CDR3 totals 17 residues. CDR3 loop: CAWIRRGHSQAKNIQYF. Here the CDR3 DNA reads TGTGCCTGGATACGCAGGGGCCATAGCCAGGCAAAAAACATTCAGTACTTC.

The chain is built from TRBV5-3 and TRBJ1-2, with unresolved D. TRBV5-3 has ORF status, its function being uncertain. The V end was cut by 8 bases, the J end by 4 bases, with 18 bases between. This CDR3 spans 14 amino acids. For the CDR3, the DNA is TGTGCCAGCAGCCCTCTCAAGGGCCCCTATGGCTACACCTTC. Its protein is CASSPLKGPYGYTF.

The chain combines TRBV19 with TRBJ2-2; TRBD1 agrees at 9 bases. This CDR3 spans 15 amino acids. The germline gives CDR1 LNHDA, CDR2 SQIVND (reference sequence). Trimming took 6 bases from V and 5 from J; bases not matched to a gene: 7. The CDR3 DNA reads as TGTGCCAGTAGGCCCGGGACAGGGATTACCGGGGAGCTGTTTTTT. Translating it yields CASRPGTGITGELFF.

The chain links TRBV6-4 to TRBJ2-3; D is unresolved. This CDR3 is built from 14 residues. V was cut by 6 bases and J by 2 bases, with 12 bases left in between. Per germline, CDR1 MRHNA and CDR2 SNTAGT. CDR3 coding DNA: TGTGCCAGCAGCCTGGGCGGAAACACAGATACGCAGTATTTT. Amino acids: CASSLGGNTDTQYF.

The chain links TRBV2 to TRBJ1-1; 8 bases agree with TRBD1. V shed 6 bases, J shed 4 bases, and the junction held 4 bases outside the gene matches. Germline V gives CDR1 SNHLY, CDR2 FYNNEI. The CDR3 covers 13 residues. The CDR3 region has the DNA TGTGCCAGCAGGGGGGACAGGCCCACTGAAGCTTTCTTT. It is translated as CASRGDRPTEAFF.

V is TRBV4-1 and J is TRBJ2-1; D is undetermined. The CDR3 loop spans 12 amino acids. Germline-derived CDR1 and CDR2 are MGHRA and YSYEKL. Deletions cut 1 base from V and 5 bases from J, with 3 bases between. In nucleotides, the CDR3 is TGCGCCAGCAGCCAAGTTAACAATGAGCAGTTCTTC. Translating gives CASSQVNNEQFF.

The chain is built from TRBV6-6 and TRBJ2-5; D may correspond to TRBD1 or TRBD2 (6 bases each). The CDR3 loop spans 16 amino acids. CDR1 is MNHNY, CDR2 SVGAGI, per germline (reference sequence). Trimming stripped 5 bases from V and 4 bases from J, with 20 bases between. In DNA form, the CDR3 reads TGTGCCAGCAGTAAACAACAGGGAGGAGGGCGAGAGACCCAGTACTTC. It encodes CASSKQQGGGRETQYF.

This rearrangement joins TRBV5-4 to TRBJ1-1; possibly TRBD1 for D (6 bases). The CDR3 runs to 15 residues. The germline gives CDR1 SGHNT, CDR2 YYREEE (reference sequence). Deletions cut 1 base from V and 2 bases from J, with 12 bases between. CDR3 protein: CASSLMAGANTEAFF. CDR3 coding DNA: TGTGCCAGCAGCTTGATGGCAGGGGCAAACACTGAAGCTTTCTTT.

V gene TRBV5-6 combines with J gene TRBJ2-6, with TRBD2 as a possible D gene (5 bases). Trimming cost V 3 bases and J 4 bases, with 8 bases left between them. Germline-derived CDR1 and CDR2 are SGHDT and YYEEEE. This CDR3 region has 14 residues. The DNA of the CDR3 is TGTGCCAGCAGCTCCTCGGGGGGGGCCAACGTCCTGACTTTC. This translates into CASSSSGGANVLTF.

V and J are TRBV5-1 and TRBJ2-1; D unresolved. The length of the CDR3 is 13 residues. The V end was cut by 6 bases, the J end by 7 bases, with 14 bases between. Germline V lookup: CDR1 SGHRS, CDR2 YFSETQ. The CDR3 sequence: CASKAPGRNEQFF. The CDR3 DNA is TGCGCCAGCAAGGCCCCGGGCAGGAATGAGCAGTTCTTC.

In this sample, this clone turned up once. The rearrangement uses TRBV6-5 and TRBJ2-7, with D perhaps TRBD1 (6 bases). The CDR3 consists of 13 residues. Trimming left V 2 bases short and J 3 bases short, with 8 bases between. Germline-derived CDR1 and CDR2 are MNHEY and SVGAGI. The CDR3 sequence: CASSYQGRYEQYF. The DNA for the CDR3 is TGTGCCAGCAGTTACCAGGGGCGCTACGAGCAGTACTTC.

V usage is TRBV29-1 and J usage is TRBJ2-1; 7 bases align to TRBD1. Germline V gene data show CDR1 as SQVTM and CDR2 as ANQGSEA. This CDR3 comprises 10 residues. The J segment lost 12 bases and the V segment lost 6 bases, leaving 5 bases of the junction unmatched. CDR3 coding DNA: TGCAGCGTCGCGGACAGGACGCAGTTCTTC. This encodes CSVADRTQFF.

This clone has a handful of counts. The chain employs TRBV29-1 and TRBJ2-1, with 9 bases aligning to TRBD2. The CDR3 spans 17 residues. CDR1 is SQVTM, CDR2 ANQGSEA, per germline. V lost 2 bases, J lost 3 bases, and 11 bases stayed unmatched. This CDR3 is CSVERPGLALDYNEQFF. CDR3 coding DNA: TGCAGCGTTGAACGGCCGGGACTAGCTCTCGACTACAATGAGCAGTTCTTC.

This clone has more than one count but fewer than ten. The rearrangement links TRBV4-2 to TRBJ2-3; D call uncertain. The CDR3 has 16 amino acids. The V end lost 0 bases, the J end lost 0 bases, and 10 bases lay between the germline ends. Germline V gene data show CDR1 as LGHNA and CDR2 as YNFKEQ. The chain's CDR3 is CASSQEYSLSTDTQYF. For the CDR3, the DNA is TGTGCCAGCAGCCAAGAGTACTCGCTCAGCACAGATACGCAGTATTTT.

In its sample, this clone was seen once. The chain is built from TRBV28 and TRBJ2-2; D unresolved. CDR3 size: 13 residues. With 1 base removed from V and 6 bases from J, the gap between germline ends came to 6 bases. Germline values: CDR1 MDHEN, CDR2 SYDVKM. DNA of the CDR3: TGTGCCAGCAGTTTATCGAGGTCCGGGGAGCTGTTTTTT. It encodes CASSLSRSGELFF.

The genes are TRBV2 and TRBJ1-1; D call uncertain. The CDR3 loop spans 14 amino acids. V dropped 4 bases and J dropped 0 bases, with 9 bases sitting between them. Germline CDR1 SNHLY, CDR2 FYNNEI. The chain's CDR3 is CASSGRQLNTEAFF. As DNA, the CDR3 is TGTGCCAGCAGTGGCCGGCAGTTGAACACTGAAGCTTTCTTT.

The V gene is TRBV9, the J gene TRBJ2-7; TRBD2 matches 7 bases. CDR1 is SGDLS, CDR2 YYNGEE, per germline. The CDR3 sequence is 13 residues long. J lost 7 bases, V lost 4 bases, and 8 bases had no gene match. The CDR3: CASSPPGGREQYF. CDR3 nucleotide sequence: TGTGCCAGCAGCCCTCCGGGAGGTAGGGAGCAGTACTTC.

V gene TRBV7-8 combines with J gene TRBJ2-5, with D perhaps being TRBD1 or TRBD2 (7 bases each). V lost 7 bases, J lost 2 bases, and 23 bases lay in between. This CDR3 is built from 17 residues. Per germline, CDR1 SGHVS and CDR2 FQNEAQ. CDR3 nucleotides: TGTGCCAGCACCCCAATCTTCGCGGGGGACAGTCAAGAGACCCAGTACTTC. This translates into CASTPIFAGDSQETQYF.

V is TRBV4-2 and J is TRBJ2-2; 11 nucleotides match TRBD1. J was trimmed by 4 bases and V by 0 bases; bases with no gene match: 13. Germline V gene data show CDR1 as LGHNA and CDR2 as YNFKEQ. The CDR3 covers 20 residues. In DNA form, the CDR3 reads TGTGCCAGCAGCCAAGATAAGACTGCTTTCGGGACAGGGGGCACCGGGGAGCTGTTTTTT. Residues: CASSQDKTAFGTGGTGELFF.

The chain recombines TRBV5-1 with TRBJ2-5; D is unresolved. CDR1 SGHRS and CDR2 YFSETQ come from the germline V gene. CDR3 length: 13 residues. V lost 4 bases and J lost 5, with 12 bases in between. CDR3 in DNA: TGCGCCAGCAGCGGAATAGAAAGGGAGACCCAGTACTTC. Encoded protein: CASSGIERETQYF. The variable domain in full, completed from reference TRBV5-1 and TRBJ2-5, reads KAGVTQTPRYLIKTRGQQVTLSCSPISGHRSVSWYQQTPGQGLQFLFEYFSETQRNKGNFPGRFSGRQFSNSRSEMNVSTLELGDSALYLCASSGIERETQYFGPGTRLLVL.